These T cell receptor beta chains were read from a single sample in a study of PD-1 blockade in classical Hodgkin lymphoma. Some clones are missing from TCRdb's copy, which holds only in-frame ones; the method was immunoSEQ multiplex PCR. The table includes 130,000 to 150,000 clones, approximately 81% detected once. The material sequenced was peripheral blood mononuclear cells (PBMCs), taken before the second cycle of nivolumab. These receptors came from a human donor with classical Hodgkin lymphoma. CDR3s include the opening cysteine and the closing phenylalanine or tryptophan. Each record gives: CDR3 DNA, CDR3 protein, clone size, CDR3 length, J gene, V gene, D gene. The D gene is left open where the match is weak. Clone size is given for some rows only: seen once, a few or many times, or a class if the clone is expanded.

TGTGCCAGCAGTGAAGCGGGGCAGAGCTATGGCTACACCTTC,CASSEAGQSYGYTF,-,14,TRBJ1-2,TRBV6-1,-
TGTGCCAGCAGGGATCTACAGGGACTGGACACTGAAGCTTTCTTT,CASRDLQGLDTEAFF,-,15,TRBJ1-1,TRBV6-6,-
TGTGCCAGCAGCTTTGACAGGAGCACAGATACGCAGTATTTT,CASSFDRSTDTQYF,once,14,TRBJ2-3,TRBV7-2,-
TGTGCCAGCAGCTTCTGGTGGTTAGCGGGTTCCCCTCACGGCGGGGAGCTGTTTTTT,CASSFWWLAGSPHGGELFF,-,19,TRBJ2-2,TRBV5-6,TRBD2
TGTGCCAGCAGTTTAGTCCGGGACAGGGGTCGGGGCTACACCTTC,CASSLVRDRGRGYTF,-,15,TRBJ1-2,TRBV28,TRBD1
TGTGCCAGCAGTGACGGCGCGGGGGGCTCTGAGACCCAGTACTTC,CASSDGAGGSETQYF,-,15,TRBJ2-5,TRBV2,TRBD2
TGTGCCAGCAGTTACCGGACGCCTGGGGAAGAGACCCAGTACTTC,CASSYRTPGEETQYF,few,15,TRBJ2-5,TRBV6-6,-
TGTGCCAGCAGCAAAGTCTTAGAGCAGTACTTC,CASSKVLEQYF,many,11,TRBJ2-7,TRBV21-1,-
TGCGCCAGCAGCTTGGGGGGACTAGGTTACCAAGAGACCCAGTACTTC,CASSLGGLGYQETQYF,-,16,TRBJ2-5,TRBV5-1,TRBD2
TGTGCCAGCAGCTTAGTCGCGGATTCCTACGAGCAGTACTTC,CASSLVADSYEQYF,-,14,TRBJ2-7,TRBV7-2,-
TGTGCCAGCAGTGAAATGGAGACCCAGTACTTC,CASSEMETQYF,-,11,TRBJ2-5,TRBV2,-
TGTGCCAGCAGCCAAAGGGCAGGGGTCTGGGACACAGATACGCAGTATTTT,CASSQRAGVWDTDTQYF,once,17,TRBJ2-3,TRBV14,-
TGTGCCAGCAGAGGGACCCATATCCCGTTCTACGAGCAGTACTTC,CASRGTHIPFYEQYF,-,15,TRBJ2-7,TRBV6-6,-
TGTGCCAGCAGCTTGGGGCTGAATGGAAACACCATATATTTT,CASSLGLNGNTIYF,many,14,TRBJ1-3,TRBV13,-
TGTGCCAGCTCATATGACGGTCAAGAGACCCAGTACTTC,CASSYDGQETQYF,few,13,TRBJ2-5,TRBV2,-
TGCAGTGCTGGGGGCCATCAGCCCCAGCATTTT,CSAGGHQPQHF,-,11,TRBJ1-5,TRBV20-1,-
TGCGCCAGCAGCCTGCAGGGGATGAACACTGAAGCTTTCTTT,CASSLQGMNTEAFF,few,14,TRBJ1-1,TRBV5-1,-
TGTGCCAGCAGTTACCCGGACTACAATGAGCAGTTCTTC,CASSYPDYNEQFF,many,13,TRBJ2-1,TRBV6-6,-
TGTGCCAGCAAGGGGGATGGCTACACCTTC,CASKGDGYTF,-,10,TRBJ1-2,TRBV9,-
TGCAGCTTACTGAGGGCGACAGATACGCAGTATTTT,CSLLRATDTQYF,-,12,TRBJ2-3,TRBV29-1,-
TGCAGCGCTAGCGGGGTATACACCGGGGAGCTGTTTTTT,CSASGVYTGELFF,-,13,TRBJ2-2,TRBV29-1,TRBD2
TGTGCCAGCAGCTTGAGCACGACGAACGAGCAGTACTTC,CASSLSTTNEQYF,-,13,TRBJ2-7,TRBV5-5,-
TGTGCCAGCAGCGTGACAGGGTTTAGCAATCAGCCCCAGCATTTT,CASSVTGFSNQPQHF,-,15,TRBJ1-5,TRBV5-5,TRBD1
TGTGCCAGCAGCCAAGATCGTGGGGGCTCCAATTCACCCCTCCACTTT,CASSQDRGGSNSPLHF,few,16,TRBJ1-6,TRBV4-2,-
TGTGCCAGCAGCAACCTCCGGGAGCAAGAGACCCAGTACTTC,CASSNLREQETQYF,-,14,TRBJ2-5,TRBV11-2,-
TGTGCCAGCAGTTTATCAGGACAGCTCGAAAAACTGTTTTTT,CASSLSGQLEKLFF,-,14,TRBJ1-4,TRBV27,-
TGTGCCAGTAGTAGACCCCGGGGATCCGGACTCGGGCGATATAGCAATCAGCCCCAGCATTTT,CASSRPRGSGLGRYSNQPQHF,-,21,TRBJ1-5,TRBV19,-
TGTGCCAGCAGCGTAGGTCAGGGCACAGATACGCAGTATTTT,CASSVGQGTDTQYF,-,14,TRBJ2-3,TRBV9,-
TGTGCCAGCAGTTTTGGGGGATATAACACTGAAGCTTTCTTT,CASSFGGYNTEAFF,-,14,TRBJ1-1,TRBV28,-
TGTGCCAGCAGCTTAGGTATAAGGGTCTGGGCAGGGGACACTGAAGCTTTCTTT,CASSLGIRVWAGDTEAFF,-,18,TRBJ1-1,TRBV7-2,-
TGTGCCATCAGCCCGAACCCGGACGAGGAAAAACTGTTTTTT,CAISPNPDEEKLFF,-,14,TRBJ1-4,TRBV10-3,-
TGTGCCATCAGTGAATACGACAGGGCGACTGAAGCTTTCTTT,CAISEYDRATEAFF,-,14,TRBJ1-1,TRBV10-3,TRBD1
TGTGCCAGCAGCCCCAGCGGGAATCAGCCCCAGCATTTT,CASSPSGNQPQHF,-,13,TRBJ1-5,TRBV10-3,-
TGTGCCAGCAGCCCCGGGACAGGTCCCTACAATGAGCAGTTCTTC,CASSPGTGPYNEQFF,-,15,TRBJ2-1,TRBV7-9,TRBD1
TGTGCCAGCAGCTTGGAGAACAGGGTTTATGGCTACACCTTC,CASSLENRVYGYTF,-,14,TRBJ1-2,TRBV5-4,-
TGTGCCAGCAGCCCTGGACTAGCGGGTCACAATGAGCAGTTCTTC,CASSPGLAGHNEQFF,-,15,TRBJ2-1,TRBV5-6,TRBD2
TGCGCCAGCAGCCCAGCCGGGACAGAAAATGAGCAGTTCTTC,CASSPAGTENEQFF,-,14,TRBJ2-1,TRBV4-1,TRBD1